These 21 T cell receptor beta chains came from one sample sequenced in a study of shared clonotypes between healthy human individuals. Clones were read by immunoSEQ multiplex PCR, and TCRdb kept only the in-frame ones, dropping some. The table records more than 2 million clones, approximately 96% of them present only once. Sequencing was carried out using naive CD4+ T cells sorted from blood. Subset defined: CD45RA+ positively selected. These receptors were taken from a man in his late teens or twenties in good health.

V is TRBV12-5 and J is TRBJ2-1; TRBD2 matches at 7 bases. CDR3 size: 14 residues. V lost 6 bases to trimming and J lost 6 bases; unmatched junction nucleotides: 8. Germline CDR1 LGHNT, CDR2 FRNRAP. CDR3: CASGRAGLTNEQFF. In nucleotides, the CDR3 is TGTGCTAGTGGCCGAGCGGGGCTAACCAATGAGCAGTTCTTC. The variable domain in full, with the rest retrieved from reference TRBV12-5 and TRBJ2-1, is DARVTQTPRHKVTEMGQEVTMRCQPILGHNTVFWYRQTMMQGLELLAYFRNRAPLDDSGMPKDRFSAEMPDATLATLKIQPSEPRDSAVYFCASGRAGLTNEQFFGPGTRLTVL.

For the CDR3, the DNA is TGTGCCAGCTCACCAGCAGGGGAGAATTCACCCCTCCACTTT. Its translation: CASSPAGENSPLHF. This chain links TRBV18 with TRBJ1-6; TRBD1 might be the D (6 bases). Looked up from germline, CDR1 is KGHSH and CDR2 is LQKENI. This CDR3 spans 14 amino acids. V was cut by 2 bases and J by 7 bases, with 9 bases left in between. The full variable domain, completed using reference TRBV18 and TRBJ1-6, is NAGVMQNPRHLVRRRGQEARLRCSPMKGHSHVYWYRQLPEEGLKFMVYLQKENIIDESGMPKERFSAEFPKEGPSILRIQQVVRGDSAAYFCASSPAGENSPLHFGNGTRLTVT.

This sequence joins TRBV14 and TRBJ1-2; 9 bases are shared with TRBD1. This CDR3 region has 15 residues. The V segment lost 4 bases and the J segment 5 bases; nucleotides outside the gene matches: 8. Germline values: CDR1 SGHDN, CDR2 FVKESK. The CDR3 bases are TGTGCCAGCAGCCTTGGACAGGGGACTGGATATGGCTACACCTTC. Protein product: CASSLGQGTGYGYTF. The full variable domain, completed using reference TRBV14 and TRBJ1-2, is EAGVTQFPSHSVIEKGQTVTLRCDPISGHDNLYWYRRVMGKEIKFLLHFVKESKQDESGMPNNRFLAERTGGTYSTLKVQPAELEDSGVYFCASSLGQGTGYGYTFGSGTRLTVV.

CDR3 region: CASSRIRDREYGYTF. The CDR3 coding sequence is TGTGCCAGCAGCCGAATTCGAGACAGGGAGTATGGCTACACCTTC. The V gene is TRBV11-2, the J gene TRBJ1-2; 7 nucleotides match TRBD1. The CDR3 spans 15 residues. Germline CDR1 SGHAT, CDR2 FQNNGV. V shed 5 bases and J 5 bases; nucleotides not matched to a gene: 11.

The chain joins TRBV7-3 to TRBJ2-3, with 8 bases lining up with TRBD2. The CDR3 totals 14 residues. Germline lookup yields CDR1 SGHTA and CDR2 FQGTGA. J lost 2 bases, V lost 5 bases, and 3 bases had no gene match. Here the CDR3 DNA reads TGTGCCAGCAGCCGCGGGGGGAACACAGATACGCAGTATTTT. It encodes CASSRGGNTDTQYF. Complete variable domain (other parts from reference TRBV7-3 and TRBJ2-3): GAGVSQTPSNKVTEKGKYVELRCDPISGHTALYWYRQSLGQGPEFLIYFQGTGAADDSGLPNDRFFAVRPEGSVSTLKIQRTERGDSAVYLCASSRGGNTDTQYFGPGTRLTVL.

V gene TRBV7-2 combines with J gene TRBJ2-2; tentative D call: TRBD1 (5 bases). Germline CDR1 reads SGHTA; CDR2 reads FQGNSA. The V end lost 1 base, the J end lost 8 bases, and 8 bases lay between the germline ends. This CDR3 comprises 13 residues. The CDR3 DNA sequence: TGTGCCAGCAGCTTAGGGGGCTGGGGGGAGCTGTTTTTT. Translated, it gives CASSLGGWGELFF.

The chain joins TRBV19 to TRBJ1-2; no definite D call. The germline CDR1 and CDR2 sequences are LNHDA and SQIVND (reference sequence). This CDR3 comprises 14 residues. V was trimmed by 2 bases and J by 4 bases, leaving 11 bases between them. This CDR3 is CASSIIGPLYGYTF. The CDR3 DNA is TGTGCCAGTAGTATAATTGGGCCCCTCTATGGCTACACCTTC.

In regard to this clone: Different DNA sequences within this sample yield the same CDR3. The chain joins TRBV18 to TRBJ2-3; D ambiguous. The CDR3 extends over 12 amino acids. CDR1 is KGHSH, CDR2 LQKENI, per germline. Trimming removed 3 bases at V and 4 bases at J, with 5 bases between. The CDR3 DNA reads TGTGCCAGCTCACCCTCTTCAGATACGCAGTATTTT. Translating gives CASSPSSDTQYF.

V gene TRBV10-1 combines with J gene TRBJ2-7; 8 bases line up with TRBD2. The CDR3 extends over 15 amino acids. Germline V lookup: CDR1 WNHNN, CDR2 SYGVQD (reference sequence). The V segment lost 6 bases and the J segment 3 bases; nucleotides outside the gene matches: 10. CDR3 bases: TGCGCCAGCAGCCCGTCACTAGCGGACAACTACGAGCAGTACTTC. Translating it yields CASSPSLADNYEQYF.

V and J are TRBV11-2 and TRBJ2-1, with 9 nucleotides matching TRBD1. The junction had 9 bases not matched to a gene; V was cut back by 5 bases and J by 4 bases. The CDR3 runs 16 residues. Germline V gene lookup returns CDR1 SGHAT and CDR2 FQNNGV. The CDR3 DNA reads as TGTGCCAGCAGCCCTCAAGGGACAGGGATATACAATGAGCAGTTCTTC. Translated: CASSPQGTGIYNEQFF.

This CDR3 is CASSGPPEAFF. The CDR3 DNA is TGTGCCAGCAGCGGCCCACCTGAAGCTTTCTTT. The gene calls are TRBV7-9 and TRBJ1-1, with D uncertain. This CDR3 contains 11 residues. Trimming took 5 bases from V and 6 from J, leaving 7 bases between them. CDR1 and CDR2 from the germline V gene are SEHNR and FQNEAQ (reference sequence).

This sequence joins TRBV9 and TRBJ2-2; D gene ambiguous. This CDR3 comprises 14 residues. Looked up from germline, CDR1 is SGDLS and CDR2 is YYNGEE. Trimming stripped 0 bases from V and 8 bases from J, with 11 bases between. CDR3 amino acids: CASSVGLSVGELFF. The CDR3, as DNA: TGTGCCAGCAGCGTAGGGTTGTCTGTGGGGGAGCTGTTTTTT. Looking up the rest from reference TRBV9 and TRBJ2-2 gives the full variable domain: DSGVTQTPKHLITATGQRVTLRCSPRSGDLSVYWYQQSLDQGLQFLIQYYNGEERAKGNILERFSAQQFPDLHSELNLSSLELGDSALYFCASSVGLSVGELFFGEGSRLTVL.

The chain uses TRBV5-1 and TRBJ2-5, with a possible D match to TRBD2 (5 bases). This CDR3 region has 15 residues. V gave up 4 bases and J gave up 2 bases, with 15 bases separating them. Germline CDR1 reads SGHRS; CDR2 reads YFSETQ. CDR3 sequence: CASSLLEEAQETQYF. The CDR3 DNA is TGCGCCAGCAGCCTACTCGAGGAGGCTCAAGAGACCCAGTACTTC.

The CDR3 nucleotides read TGTGCCAGCAGAGCAAGGACAGGGGAAGAAGATACGCAGTATTTT. Protein product: CASRARTGEEDTQYF. The chain has TRBV2 and TRBJ2-3; 9 positions match TRBD1. CDR1 is SNHLY, CDR2 FYNNEI, per germline. The length of the CDR3 is 15 residues. The J segment lost 5 bases and the V segment lost 6 bases, leaving 9 bases of the junction unmatched.

The chain joins TRBV4-1 to TRBJ2-7; D perhaps matches TRBD1 (6 bases). This CDR3 is built from 15 residues. V was clipped by 4 bases and J by 4 bases, with 17 bases between them. Germline V gives CDR1 MGHRA, CDR2 YSYEKL. The CDR3 loop reads CASSRQTGGLYEQYF. In DNA, the CDR3 is TGCGCCAGCAGCCGTCAGACAGGTGGGTTATACGAGCAGTACTTC.

The V and J genes are TRBV18 and TRBJ1-6; 9 bases are a match to TRBD1. Per germline, CDR1 KGHSH and CDR2 LQKENI. Trimming at V came to 5 bases and at J to 7 bases, leaving 3 bases not matched to a gene. The CDR3 has 14 amino acids. CDR3 coding DNA: TGTGCCAGCTCATCCGACAGGGGGAATTCACCCCTCCACTTT. Its protein is CASSSDRGNSPLHF.

The chain recombines TRBV30 with TRBJ1-2; the D gene is possibly TRBD1 (5 bases). CDR1 is GTSNPN and CDR2 is SVGIG in the germline V gene (reference sequence). CDR3 length: 14 amino acids. V gave up 5 bases and J gave up 2 bases, with 15 bases separating them. CDR3 protein: CAWSTWGGNYGYTF. The CDR3 DNA is TGTGCCTGGTCCACCTGGGGGGGGAACTATGGCTACACCTTC.

The V gene is TRBV7-9, the J gene TRBJ1-6; 10 nucleotides line up with TRBD1. There are 16 residues in the CDR3. Germline trimming cut 5 bases from V and 8 bases from J; bases unmatched to any gene: 9. Germline assignment: CDR1 SEHNR and CDR2 FQNEAQ (reference sequence). CDR3 nucleotide sequence: TGTGCCAGCAGCGCTACGACAGGGGGCGGACATTCACCCCTCCACTTT. Its protein is CASSATTGGGHSPLHF.

CDR3 in DNA: TGTGCCAGAAATTTTAGCGGGGCCGCTGTAGAGGAGCAGTACTTC. Protein: CARNFSGAAVEEQYF. This chain uses TRBV12-1 with TRBJ2-7; the table's D gene call, TRBD2, was not cross checked with the DNA. TRBV12-1 counts as a pseudogene. CDR3 length equals 15 residues.

The gene calls are TRBV7-9 and TRBJ1-4, with D possibly matching TRBD1 (5 bases). Deletions cut 1 base from V and 4 bases from J, with 19 bases between. This CDR3 has 18 residues. Germline-derived CDR1 and CDR2 are SEHNR and FQNEAQ (reference sequence). The chain's CDR3 is CASSLGLTGGIVNEKLFF. The DNA for the CDR3 is TGTGCCAGCAGCTTAGGTCTTACTGGGGGAATCGTTAATGAAAAACTGTTTTTT.

V gene TRBV5-4 combines with J gene TRBJ2-6, with a possible D match to TRBD2 (5 bases). The CDR3 is made up of 17 amino acids. Trimming took off 0 bases at V and 1 base at J, with 11 bases between the two ends. Germline V lookup: CDR1 SGHNT, CDR2 YYREEE (reference sequence). The CDR3 here is CASSLAGLSSGANVLTF. The CDR3 nucleotides read TGTGCCAGCAGCTTGGCAGGACTCTCGTCTGGGGCCAACGTCCTGACTTTC.